A single sample is the source of the 28 T cell receptor beta chains below, sequenced in a study of response to subunit inactivated influenza vaccine. MiXCR was run by TCRdb on the RT-PCR reads, yielding one entry per CDR3 protein. The repertoire holds about 500,000 distinct CDR3 sequences, 10% to 15% seen once, with about an eighth in the top ten. Sequences were derived from PBMCs from blood, sampled roughly 47 days after vaccination. The source is a man in his fifties who received an inactivated influenza vaccine.

This sequence joins TRBV4-3 and TRBJ2-1, with a possible D match to TRBD2 (6 bases). This CDR3 spans 15 amino acids. Germline CDR1 LGHNA, CDR2 YSLEER. The V gene lost 5 bases and the J gene lost 5 bases, with 16 bases spanning the gap. Here the CDR3 reads CASSFGPGEHNEQFF. CDR3 bases: TGCGCCAGCAGCTTCGGCCCGGGAGAACACAATGAGCAGTTCTTC.

The V call is TRBV6-5, the J call TRBJ2-7, with D perhaps matching TRBD1 or TRBD2 (5 bases each). Germline assignment: CDR1 MNHEY and CDR2 SVGAGI. V was cut by 2 bases and J by 3 bases, with 14 bases left in between. This CDR3 is built from 15 residues. The CDR3 spells CASSYEGKTYYEQYF. CDR3 in DNA: TGTGCCAGCAGTTACGAGGGGAAGACGTACTACGAGCAGTACTTC.

CDR3 loop: CASSRSPGLAGTIGLTDTQYF. The DNA of the CDR3 is TGTGCCAGCAGCAGGTCCCCGGGACTAGCGGGGACCATAGGACTCACAGATACGCAGTATTTT. The chain has TRBV11-1 and TRBJ2-3, with TRBD2 matching over 13 bases. The CDR3 is 21 residues long. Per germline, CDR1 SGHAT and CDR2 FQDESV (reference sequence). With V trimmed by 5 bases and J by 2 bases, 19 bases remained unmatched.

The chain carries TRBV4-2 and TRBJ2-1; 7 bases agree with TRBD1. This CDR3 comprises 17 residues. The germline V gene encodes CDR1 LGHNA and CDR2 YNFKEQ. The V segment lost 2 bases and the J segment 1 base; nucleotides outside the gene matches: 8. This CDR3 is CASSQPTGALSYNEQFF. As DNA, the CDR3 is TGTGCCAGCAGCCAACCTACAGGGGCCCTATCCTACAATGAGCAGTTCTTC.

The V and J genes are TRBV7-6 and TRBJ2-6; a possible D gene is TRBD1 (5 bases). Germline CDR1 reads SGHVS; CDR2 reads FNYEAQ. V lost 1 base to trimming and J lost 0 bases, with 10 bases between them. The CDR3 is 17 amino acids. The CDR3 is CASSLDAGNSGANVLTF. In DNA form, the CDR3 reads TGTGCCAGCAGCTTAGACGCAGGGAACTCTGGGGCCAACGTCCTGACTTTC.

The table lists this clonotype with many counts. This chain links TRBV6-5 with TRBJ1-1, with TRBD1 matching over 8 bases. After removal of 2 bases from V and 5 bases from J, the junction contained 7 bases not matched to a gene. The CDR3 loop spans 15 amino acids. Per the germline V gene, CDR1 is MNHEY and CDR2 is SVGAGI. CDR3 protein: CASSYLGQGGTEAFF. The CDR3 DNA sequence: TGTGCCAGCAGTTACCTAGGACAGGGAGGGACTGAAGCTTTCTTT.

This clonotype was recorded a few times. The chain is built from TRBV7-2 and TRBJ2-5; D ambiguous. The germline gives CDR1 SGHTA, CDR2 FQGNSA. The CDR3 covers 15 residues. Trimming stripped 0 bases from V and 0 bases from J, with 8 bases between. CDR3 loop: CASSLARWYQETQYF. Here the CDR3 DNA reads TGTGCCAGCAGCTTAGCCCGGTGGTACCAAGAGACCCAGTACTTC.

The CDR3 DNA reads as TGTGCCAGCAACGACCGCGGGGAAAAACTGTTTTTT. Its protein product is CASNDRGEKLFF. The chain has TRBV6-2 or TRBV6-3 and TRBJ1-4; D is unclear. V was trimmed by 7 bases and J by 8 bases, leaving 11 bases between them. Germline assignment: CDR1 MNHEY and CDR2 SVGEGT. The CDR3 consists of 12 residues.

This clonotype was recorded many times. The V gene is TRBV10-3, the J gene TRBJ2-7; D call uncertain. This CDR3 spans 15 amino acids. Trimming took off 2 bases at V and 2 bases at J, with 13 bases between the two ends. Germline V CDR1 and CDR2: ENHRY, SYGVKD. CDR3 sequence reads: CAISELTIPPYEQYF. In nucleotides, the CDR3 is TGTGCCATCAGTGAGCTTACTATCCCCCCCTACGAGCAGTACTTC.

The chain carries TRBV5-1 and TRBJ2-3, with no clear D. Germline CDR1 reads SGHRS; CDR2 reads YFSETQ. V was cut by 4 bases and J by 0 bases, with 18 bases left in between. The CDR3 is 17 residues long. CDR3 amino acids: CASSPAVLVSSTDTQYF. In DNA, the CDR3 is TGCGCCAGCAGCCCGGCGGTCTTGGTGTCTAGCACAGATACGCAGTATTTT.

This clonotype was detected only a few times. J is TRBJ2-6 and V is TRBV18; a possible D gene is TRBD2 (6 bases). Germline CDR1 is KGHSH and CDR2 is LQKENI. Trimming shortened V by 6 bases and J by 2 bases, and 14 bases separated the two germline ends. The CDR3 sequence is 16 residues long. CDR3 bases: TGTGCCAGCTCCTTATGGGGGGAGCCTGGGGCCAACGTCCTGACTTTC. This gives the protein CASSLWGEPGANVLTF.

This clonotype was detected a few times. V is TRBV7-2 and J is TRBJ2-3, with D perhaps matching TRBD1 or TRBD2 (6 bases each). The CDR3 has 16 residues. CDR1 SGHTA and CDR2 FQGNSA come from the germline V gene. V lost 2 bases and J 2 bases, leaving 14 bases between the germline ends. This chain's CDR3 is CASSLLPGAVTDTQYF. The CDR3 DNA reads as TGTGCCAGCAGCTTACTACCGGGGGCCGTCACAGATACGCAGTATTTT. The full variable domain, its missing parts supplied by reference TRBV7-2 and TRBJ2-3, is GAGVSQSPSNKVTEKGKDVELRCDPISGHTALYWYRQSLGQGLEFLIYFQGNSAPDKSGLPSDRFSAERTGGSVSTLTIQRTQQEDSAVYLCASSLLPGAVTDTQYFGPGTRLTVL.

A few counts support this clonotype. CDR3 DNA sequence: TGTGCCAGCAGTTTTAGGGTAGGTCAGCCCCAGCATTTT. It codes for CASSFRVGQPQHF. The V call is TRBV12-3 or TRBV12-4, the J call TRBJ1-5; D not certain. Trimming removed 3 bases at V and 6 bases at J, with 9 bases between. CDR3 length: 13 residues.

This clonotype has more than one count but fewer than ten. The J gene is TRBJ2-7, the V gene TRBV10-3, with no clear D. CDR1 ENHRY and CDR2 SYGVKD come from the germline V gene. V gave up 2 bases and J gave up 0 bases, with 11 bases separating them. The CDR3 is made up of 15 amino acids. Written as DNA, the CDR3 is TGTGCCATCAGTGAGAAGAGCAGGACCTCCTACGAGCAGTACTTC. This codes for CAISEKSRTSYEQYF.

The genes are TRBV5-1 and TRBJ1-2; maybe TRBD1 (6 bases). In germline, CDR1 is SGHRS, CDR2 YFSETQ. The CDR3 has 13 residues. The germline V and J ends were trimmed by 4 bases and 8 bases, with 15 bases remaining between them. CDR3 sequence reads: CASSPLGGGGYTF. DNA of the CDR3: TGCGCCAGCAGCCCCCTGGGCGGGGGCGGCTACACCTTC.

This clonotype was counted a few times. This chain uses TRBV27 with TRBJ1-2, with D perhaps TRBD1 (6 bases). The CDR3 has 14 amino acids. Germline V lookup: CDR1 MNHEY, CDR2 SMNVEV (reference sequence). The V end was cut by 2 bases, the J end by 8 bases, with 15 bases between. CDR3 residues: CASSLVLQGVGYTF. CDR3 nucleotide sequence: TGTGCCAGCAGTTTAGTTTTACAGGGTGTCGGCTACACCTTC.

The gene calls are TRBV3-1 and TRBJ2-1; 7 bases line up with TRBD2. The CDR3 loop spans 16 amino acids. Germline values: CDR1 LGHDT, CDR2 YNNKEL (reference sequence). Germline trimming cut 0 bases from V and 4 bases from J; bases unmatched to any gene: 6. As DNA, the CDR3 is TGTGCCAGCAGCCAAGAAGCGGGGACCTCTTACAATGAGCAGTTCTTC. The encoded protein is CASSQEAGTSYNEQFF.

This clonotype appeared a few times. V gene TRBV7-2 combines with J gene TRBJ2-1; 7 bases are a match to TRBD2. Germline CDR1 SGHTA, CDR2 FQGNSA. The CDR3 runs to 12 residues. V lost 0 bases and J lost 12; bases outside the gene matches: 2. CDR3 region: CASSLAGGRQFF. The DNA of the CDR3 is TGTGCCAGCAGCTTAGCCGGCGGGAGGCAGTTCTTC.

The rearrangement uses TRBV6-2 or TRBV6-3 and TRBJ2-5, with 10 bases matching TRBD2. Per the germline V gene, CDR1 is MNHEY and CDR2 is SVGEGT. Trimming cost V 7 bases and J 5 bases; bases outside gene matches: 4. The CDR3 is made up of 13 amino acids. The CDR3 is CASKVAGGETQYF. In nucleotides, the CDR3 is TGTGCCAGCAAGGTAGCGGGAGGTGAGACCCAGTACTTC.

The genes are TRBV10-3 and TRBJ1-1; D unresolved. The V end was cut by 0 bases, the J end by 2 bases, with 7 bases between. There are 14 residues in the CDR3. Germline V gives CDR1 ENHRY, CDR2 SYGVKD. CDR3 sequence (DNA): TGTGCCATCAGTGAGTCCCCACCAAACACTGAAGCTTTCTTT. Its translation is CAISESPPNTEAFF.

This clonotype showed up just a few times. The gene calls are TRBV12-3 or TRBV12-4 and TRBJ2-2; no clear D gene. The CDR3 is 14 amino acids. Trimming pared 1 base from V and 7 bases from J, leaving 10 bases between. CDR3 amino acids: CASSLDVYIGELFF. The CDR3 DNA sequence: TGTGCCAGCAGTTTAGATGTCTACATCGGGGAGCTGTTTTTT.

In the case of this clonotype: One end of the junction varies from germline; a read error may be responsible. The chain couples TRBV7-8 to TRBJ2-7; TRBD1 aligns across 9 bases. Germline CDR1 and CDR2: SGHVS and FQNEAQ. This CDR3 region has 16 residues. CDR3 nucleotides: TGTGCCAGCAGCACCACGACAGGGGGTTATACCTACGAGCAGTCCTTC. Amino acids: CASSTTTGGYTYEQSF. Using reference TRBV7-8 and TRBJ2-7 for the parts outside the CDR3, the full variable domain is GAGVSQSPRYKVAKRGQDVALRCDPISGHVSLFWYQQALGQGPEFLTYFQNEAQLDKSGLPSDRFFAERPEGSVSTLKIQRTQQEDSAVYLCASSTTTGGYTYEQSFGPGTRLTVT.

This clonotype was detected ten times or more. The CDR3 nucleotides read TGCAGTGCTAGAGATCCCAGGAGGGAAGCTTTCTTT. Translated, it gives CSARDPRREAFF. The rearrangement uses TRBV20-1 and TRBJ1-1; D unclear. Trimming shortened V by 0 bases and J by 8 bases, and 10 bases separated the two germline ends. This CDR3 has 12 residues. From germline, CDR1 is DFQATT and CDR2 SNEGSKA (reference sequence).

This chain uses TRBV12-3 or TRBV12-4 with TRBJ2-1; 7 bases agree with TRBD2. The ends lost 6 bases at V and 9 bases at J; junction bases unmatched: 5. The CDR3 has 12 residues. The CDR3 nucleotides are TGTGCCAGCAGGGGAGGGCTCTCTGAGCAGTTCTTC. This sequence encodes CASRGGLSEQFF.

This clonotype has more than one count but fewer than ten. J is TRBJ2-1 and V is TRBV20-1; D tentatively fits TRBD1 or TRBD2 (6 bases each). The germline gives CDR1 DFQATT, CDR2 SNEGSKA (reference sequence). V was pared by 4 bases and J by 8 bases, with 9 bases between. This CDR3 contains 11 residues. The DNA of the CDR3 is TGCAGTGCTACCGGGGGCTATGAGCAGTTCTTC. It specifies CSATGGYEQFF.

This clonotype was counted a few times. V is TRBV12-3 or TRBV12-4 and J is TRBJ2-5; TRBD2 might be the D (6 bases). V gave up 8 bases and J gave up 2 bases, with 9 bases separating them. This CDR3 has 12 amino acids. For the CDR3, the DNA is TGTGCCAGCTGGACTACTCAAGAGACCCAGTACTTC. Its protein is CASWTTQETQYF.

The rearrangement uses TRBV20-1 and TRBJ2-1, with 9 bases that match TRBD2. There are 16 residues in the CDR3. J gave up 5 bases and V 4 bases, and 12 bases lay outside the gene matches. CDR1 and CDR2 from the germline V gene are DFQATT and SNEGSKA (reference sequence). CDR3 sequence reads: CSATTGLANNHNEQFF. The CDR3 region has the DNA TGCAGTGCTACTACCGGACTAGCGAATAACCACAATGAGCAGTTCTTC.

This chain uses TRBV15 with TRBJ2-7; 13 bases agree with TRBD2. Germline V lookup: CDR1 LNHNV, CDR2 YYDKDF (reference sequence). Trimming removed 5 bases from V and 5 bases from J; junction bases left unmatched: 3. The CDR3 extends over 14 amino acids. CDR3 residues: CATSPGLAGNEQYF. In nucleotides, the CDR3 is TGTGCCACCAGCCCGGGACTAGCGGGAAACGAGCAGTACTTC.